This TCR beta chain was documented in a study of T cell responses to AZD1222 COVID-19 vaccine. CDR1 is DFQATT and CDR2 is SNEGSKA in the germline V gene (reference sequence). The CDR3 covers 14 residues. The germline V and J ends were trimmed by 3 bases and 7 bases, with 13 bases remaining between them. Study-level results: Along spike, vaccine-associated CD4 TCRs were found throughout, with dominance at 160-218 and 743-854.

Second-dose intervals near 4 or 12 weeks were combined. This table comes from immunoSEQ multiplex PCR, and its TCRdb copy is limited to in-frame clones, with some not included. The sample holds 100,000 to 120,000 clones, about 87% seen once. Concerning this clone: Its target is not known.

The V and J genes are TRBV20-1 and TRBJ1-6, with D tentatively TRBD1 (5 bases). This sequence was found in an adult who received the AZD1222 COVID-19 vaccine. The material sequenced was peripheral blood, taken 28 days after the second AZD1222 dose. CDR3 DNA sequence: TGCAGTGCTAGTTTGGGGCCCATCAATTCACCCCTCCACTTT. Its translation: CSASLGPINSPLHF.